The entry that follows covers one TCR beta chain sequence. Its antigen is currently unknown. These data come from a study of siplizumab effects on memory and regulatory T cells. TCRdb's copy holds only in-frame clones and misses some; the assay was immunoSEQ multiplex PCR. The sample holds 65,000 to 70,000 clones, approximately 88% seen once. The CDR3 has 15 amino acids. Per the germline V gene, CDR1 is SGHTA and CDR2 is FQGNSA. The germline V and J ends were trimmed by 0 bases and 5 bases, with 13 bases remaining between them. Whole-study findings and limits: It seemed that naive T cells were more diverse than memory cells and were major contributors to the alloresponse. Sequences below about 10^-5 frequency were poorly captured, and few alloreactive clones mapped to unstimulated subsets. Mappable alloreactive CD4+ clones averaged around 69% Treg-derived with siplizumab versus roughly 25% in controls. Confirmation that proliferating Tregs from siplizumab cultures had suppressive function was not obtained.

The genes are TRBV7-2 and TRBJ2-5; D is tentatively TRBD1 or TRBD2 (7 bases each). The sequencing input was Tregs sorted from blood. This receptor was obtained from a human donor in good health. The CDR3 is CASSLAGQGGETQYF. The CDR3 nucleotides are TGTGCCAGCAGCTTAGCAGGGCAGGGGGGGGAGACCCAGTACTTC.